This record concerns one T cell receptor (beta chain) sequence. The record originates from a study of blood T cell repertoires in COVID-19. This table comes from immunoSEQ multiplex PCR, and its TCRdb copy is limited to in-frame clones, with some not included. This table has tens of thousands of clones, under 85% appearing once. Germline V CDR1 and CDR2: MNHEY, SVGEGT. V dropped 2 bases and J dropped 1; count of bases not matched to a gene: 9. The CDR3 spans 17 residues. The source is a man in his fifties with COVID-19, enrolled during active disease. The J gene is TRBJ2-5, the V gene TRBV6-2 or TRBV6-3, with 8 nucleotides matching TRBD1. The specimen was peripheral blood. Written as DNA, the CDR3 is TGTGCCAGCAGTTACCGCGAGGACAGGGTTGGCCAAGAGACCCAGTACTTC. Translating gives CASSYREDRVGQETQYF.